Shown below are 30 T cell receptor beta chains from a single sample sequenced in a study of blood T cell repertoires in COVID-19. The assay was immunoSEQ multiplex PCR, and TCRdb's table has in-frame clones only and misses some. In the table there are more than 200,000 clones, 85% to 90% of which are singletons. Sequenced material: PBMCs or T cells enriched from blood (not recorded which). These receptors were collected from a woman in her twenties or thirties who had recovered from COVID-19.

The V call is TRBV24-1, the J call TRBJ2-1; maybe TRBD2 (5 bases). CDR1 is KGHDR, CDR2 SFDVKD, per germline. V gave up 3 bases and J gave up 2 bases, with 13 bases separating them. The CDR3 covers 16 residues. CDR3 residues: CATSDGTQRAYNEQFF. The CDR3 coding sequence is TGTGCCACCAGTGATGGCACTCAGAGGGCCTACAATGAGCAGTTCTTC.

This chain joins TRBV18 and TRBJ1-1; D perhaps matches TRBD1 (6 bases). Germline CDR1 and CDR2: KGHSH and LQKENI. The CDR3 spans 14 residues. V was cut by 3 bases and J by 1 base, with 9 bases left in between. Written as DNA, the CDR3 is TGTGCCAGCTCACCGATGACAGGGAACACTGAAGCTTTCTTT. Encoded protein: CASSPMTGNTEAFF.

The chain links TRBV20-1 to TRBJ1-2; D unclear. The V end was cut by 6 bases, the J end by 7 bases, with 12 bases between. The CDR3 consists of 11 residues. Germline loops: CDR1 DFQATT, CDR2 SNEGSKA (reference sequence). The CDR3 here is CSAREGIGYTF. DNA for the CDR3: TGCAGTGCGAGGGAGGGTATTGGCTACACCTTC.

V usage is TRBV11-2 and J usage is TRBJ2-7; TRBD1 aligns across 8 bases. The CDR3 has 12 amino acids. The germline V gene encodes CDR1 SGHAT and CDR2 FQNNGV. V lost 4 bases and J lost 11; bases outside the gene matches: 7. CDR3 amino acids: CASSSLDREKYF. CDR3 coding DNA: TGTGCCAGCAGCTCCTTGGACAGGGAGAAGTACTTC.

CDR3 nucleotide sequence: TGTGCCAGCAGCTTTAGCCCCCTGGGACAGGGTAATGGCTACACCTTC. Encoded protein: CASSFSPLGQGNGYTF. This sequence joins TRBV7-9 and TRBJ1-2; 9 bases agree with TRBD1. The CDR3 has 16 residues. Germline V CDR1 and CDR2: SEHNR, FQNEAQ (reference sequence). V shed 3 bases, J shed 6 bases, and the junction held 11 bases outside the gene matches.

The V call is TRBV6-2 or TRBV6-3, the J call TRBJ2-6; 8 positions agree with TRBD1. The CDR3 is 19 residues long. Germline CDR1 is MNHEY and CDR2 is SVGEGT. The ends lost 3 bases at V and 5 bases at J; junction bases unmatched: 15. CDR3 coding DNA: TGTGCCAGCAGTTATTCAGACCGGGACAGGCAAGAAAGGGCCAACGTCCTGACTTTC. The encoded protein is CASSYSDRDRQERANVLTF.

The chain's CDR3 is CASSITRASGNTIYF. The CDR3 DNA follows: TGTGCCAGTAGTATAACGAGGGCCTCTGGAAACACCATATATTTT. V gene TRBV19 combines with J gene TRBJ1-3; D is ambiguous. CDR3 length: 15 residues. Germline CDR1 reads LNHDA; CDR2 reads SQIVND (reference sequence). V was clipped by 2 bases and J by 0 bases, with 8 bases between them.

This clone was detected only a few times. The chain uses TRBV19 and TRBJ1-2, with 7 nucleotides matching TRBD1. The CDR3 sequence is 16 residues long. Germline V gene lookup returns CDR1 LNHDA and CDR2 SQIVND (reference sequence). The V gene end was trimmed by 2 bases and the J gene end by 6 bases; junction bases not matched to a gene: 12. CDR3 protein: CASSIILGGQHNGYTF. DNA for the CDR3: TGTGCCAGTAGTATAATTTTAGGGGGACAGCATAATGGCTACACCTTC.

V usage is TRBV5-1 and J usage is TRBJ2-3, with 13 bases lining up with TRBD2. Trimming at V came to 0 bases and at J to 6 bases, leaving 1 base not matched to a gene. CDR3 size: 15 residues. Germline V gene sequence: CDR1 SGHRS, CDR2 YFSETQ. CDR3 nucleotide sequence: TGCGCCAGCAGCTTGGAACTAGCGGGAGGGGATACGCAGTATTTT. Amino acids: CASSLELAGGDTQYF.

The CDR3 DNA reads as TGCAGCGTTGAATTTAGCTATGGCTACACCTTC. It codes for CSVEFSYGYTF. The gene calls are TRBV29-1 and TRBJ1-2; the D is unclear. CDR1 and CDR2 (germline): SQVTM, ANQGSEA. V lost 2 bases and J 4 bases, leaving 5 bases between the germline ends. CDR3 length: 11 residues.

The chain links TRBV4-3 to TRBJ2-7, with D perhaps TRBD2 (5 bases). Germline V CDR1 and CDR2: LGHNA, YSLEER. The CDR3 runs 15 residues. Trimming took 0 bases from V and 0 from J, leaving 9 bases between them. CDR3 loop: CASSQEEGNSYEQYF. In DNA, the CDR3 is TGCGCCAGCAGCCAAGAAGAGGGCAACTCCTACGAGCAGTACTTC.

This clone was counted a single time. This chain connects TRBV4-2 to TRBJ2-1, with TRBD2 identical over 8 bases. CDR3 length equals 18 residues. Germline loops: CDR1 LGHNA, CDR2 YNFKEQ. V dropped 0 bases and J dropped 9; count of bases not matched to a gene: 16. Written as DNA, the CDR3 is TGTGCCAGCAGCCAAGAGCCCACGGGAGGGCCGGGGGTTCTTGAGCAGTTCTTC. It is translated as CASSQEPTGGPGVLEQFF.

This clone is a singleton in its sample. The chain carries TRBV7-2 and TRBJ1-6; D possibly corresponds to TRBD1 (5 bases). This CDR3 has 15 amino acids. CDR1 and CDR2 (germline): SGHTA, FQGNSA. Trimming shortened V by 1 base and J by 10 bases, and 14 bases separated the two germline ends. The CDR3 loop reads CASSLEAGLRSPLHF. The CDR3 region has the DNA TGTGCCAGCAGCTTAGAGGCAGGGCTAAGGTCACCCCTCCACTTT.

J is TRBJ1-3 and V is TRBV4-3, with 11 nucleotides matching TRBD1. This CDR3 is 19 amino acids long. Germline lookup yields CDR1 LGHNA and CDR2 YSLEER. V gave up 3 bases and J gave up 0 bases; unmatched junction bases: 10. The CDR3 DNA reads TGCGCCAGCAGCCAGGACCGGGACAGGGGGTTAAGCTCTGGAAACACCATATATTTT. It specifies CASSQDRDRGLSSGNTIYF.

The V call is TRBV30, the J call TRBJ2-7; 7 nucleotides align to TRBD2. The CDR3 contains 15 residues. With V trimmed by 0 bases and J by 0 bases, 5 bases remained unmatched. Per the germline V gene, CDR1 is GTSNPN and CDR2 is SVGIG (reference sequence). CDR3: CAWSVLGGNSYEQYF. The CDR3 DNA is TGTGCCTGGAGTGTATTGGGGGGGAACTCCTACGAGCAGTACTTC.

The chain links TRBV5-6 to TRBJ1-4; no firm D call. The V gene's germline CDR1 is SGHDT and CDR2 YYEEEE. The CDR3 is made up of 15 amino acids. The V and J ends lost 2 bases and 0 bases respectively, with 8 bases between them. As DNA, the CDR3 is TGTGCCAGCAGCTTTCAGGCTGCAACTAATGAAAAACTGTTTTTT. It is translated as CASSFQAATNEKLFF.

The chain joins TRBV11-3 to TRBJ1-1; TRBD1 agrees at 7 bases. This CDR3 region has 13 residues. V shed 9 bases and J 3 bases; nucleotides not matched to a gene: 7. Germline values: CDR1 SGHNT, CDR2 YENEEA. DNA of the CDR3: TGTGCCAGTGGCCAGGGGGTGGACACTGAAGCTTTCTTT. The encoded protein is CASGQGVDTEAFF.

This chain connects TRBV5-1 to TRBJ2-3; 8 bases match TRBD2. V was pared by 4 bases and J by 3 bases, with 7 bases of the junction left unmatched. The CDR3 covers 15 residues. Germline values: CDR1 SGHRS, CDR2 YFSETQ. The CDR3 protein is CASSPPAGGTDTQYF. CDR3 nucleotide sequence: TGCGCCAGCAGCCCTCCGGCGGGAGGAACAGATACGCAGTATTTT.

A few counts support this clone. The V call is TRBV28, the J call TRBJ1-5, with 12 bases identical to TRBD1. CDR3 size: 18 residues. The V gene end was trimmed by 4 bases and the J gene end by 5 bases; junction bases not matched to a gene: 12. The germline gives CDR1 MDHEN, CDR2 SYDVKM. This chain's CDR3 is CASSSHAGGQGAYQPQHF. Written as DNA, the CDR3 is TGTGCCAGCAGTTCCCACGCGGGGGGACAGGGGGCATATCAGCCCCAGCATTTT.

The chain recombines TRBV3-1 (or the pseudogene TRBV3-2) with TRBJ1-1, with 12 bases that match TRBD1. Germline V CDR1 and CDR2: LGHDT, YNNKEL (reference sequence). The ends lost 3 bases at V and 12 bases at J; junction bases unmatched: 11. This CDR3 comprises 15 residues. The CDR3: CASSQGTGGAAGTFF. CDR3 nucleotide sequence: TGTGCCAGCAGCCAGGGGACAGGGGGCGCAGCAGGAACTTTCTTT.

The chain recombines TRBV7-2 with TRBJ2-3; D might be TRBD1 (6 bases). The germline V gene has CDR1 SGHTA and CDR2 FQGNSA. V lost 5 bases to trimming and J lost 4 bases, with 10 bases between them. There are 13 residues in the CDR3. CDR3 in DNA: TGTGCCAGCAGCCCCACAGGGCCAGATACGCAGTATTTT. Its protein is CASSPTGPDTQYF.

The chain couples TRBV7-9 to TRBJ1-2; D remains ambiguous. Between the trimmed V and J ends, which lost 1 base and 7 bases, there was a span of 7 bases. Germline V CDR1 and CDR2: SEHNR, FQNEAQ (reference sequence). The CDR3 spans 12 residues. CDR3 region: CASSLGEGGYTF. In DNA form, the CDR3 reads TGTGCCAGCAGCTTAGGGGAGGGTGGCTACACCTTC.

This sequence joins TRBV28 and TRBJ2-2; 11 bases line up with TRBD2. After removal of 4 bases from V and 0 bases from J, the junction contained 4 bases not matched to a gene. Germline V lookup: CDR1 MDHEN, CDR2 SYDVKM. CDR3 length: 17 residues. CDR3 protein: CASSSRTSGSNTGELFF. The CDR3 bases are TGTGCCAGCAGTTCCAGGACTAGCGGGTCGAACACCGGGGAGCTGTTTTTT.

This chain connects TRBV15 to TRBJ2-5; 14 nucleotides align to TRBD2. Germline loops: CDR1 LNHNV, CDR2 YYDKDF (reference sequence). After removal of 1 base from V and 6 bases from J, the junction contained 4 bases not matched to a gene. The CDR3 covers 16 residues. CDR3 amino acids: CATSRVRTSGRKTQYF. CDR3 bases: TGTGCCACCAGCAGAGTACGGACTAGCGGGAGGAAGACCCAGTACTTC.

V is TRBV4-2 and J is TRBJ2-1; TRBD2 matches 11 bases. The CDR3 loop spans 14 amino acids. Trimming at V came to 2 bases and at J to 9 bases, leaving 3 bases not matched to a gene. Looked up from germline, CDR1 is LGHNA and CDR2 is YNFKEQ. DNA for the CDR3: TGTGCCAGCAGCCAACCGACTAGCGGGGTTGAGCAGTTCTTC. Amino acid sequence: CASSQPTSGVEQFF.

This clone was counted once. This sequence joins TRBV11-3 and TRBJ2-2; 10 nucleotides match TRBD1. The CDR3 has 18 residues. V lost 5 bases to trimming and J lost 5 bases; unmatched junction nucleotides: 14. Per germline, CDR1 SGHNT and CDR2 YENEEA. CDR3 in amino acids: CASSHRDRGRLTTGELFF. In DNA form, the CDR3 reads TGTGCCAGCAGCCACAGAGACAGGGGGCGTTTAACGACCGGGGAGCTGTTTTTT.

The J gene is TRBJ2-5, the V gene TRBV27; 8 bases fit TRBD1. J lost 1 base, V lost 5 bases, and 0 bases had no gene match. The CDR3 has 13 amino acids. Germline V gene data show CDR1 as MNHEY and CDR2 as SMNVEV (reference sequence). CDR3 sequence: CASSGQGQETQYF. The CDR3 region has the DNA TGTGCCAGCAGTGGACAGGGCCAAGAGACCCAGTACTTC.

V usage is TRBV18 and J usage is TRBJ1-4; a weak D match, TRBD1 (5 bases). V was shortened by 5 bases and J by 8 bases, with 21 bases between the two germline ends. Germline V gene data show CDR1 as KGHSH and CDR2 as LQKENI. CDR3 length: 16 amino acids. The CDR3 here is CASSTAPVGGSEKLFF. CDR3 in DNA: TGTGCCAGCTCAACCGCCCCCGTCGGGGGATCCGAAAAACTGTTTTTT.

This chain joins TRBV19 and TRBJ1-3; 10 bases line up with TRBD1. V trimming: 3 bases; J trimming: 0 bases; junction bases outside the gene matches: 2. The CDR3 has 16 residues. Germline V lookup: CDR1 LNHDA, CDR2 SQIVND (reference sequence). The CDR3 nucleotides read TGTGCCAGTAGTATGGGGACAGGGGTCTCTGGAAACACCATATATTTT. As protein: CASSMGTGVSGNTIYF.

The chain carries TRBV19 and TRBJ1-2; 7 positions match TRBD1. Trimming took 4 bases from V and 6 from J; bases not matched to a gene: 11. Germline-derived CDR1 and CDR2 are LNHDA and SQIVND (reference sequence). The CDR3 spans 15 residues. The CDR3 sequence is CASSTGYEGAHGYTF. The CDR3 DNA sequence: TGTGCCAGTAGTACAGGTTATGAGGGGGCCCATGGCTACACCTTC.